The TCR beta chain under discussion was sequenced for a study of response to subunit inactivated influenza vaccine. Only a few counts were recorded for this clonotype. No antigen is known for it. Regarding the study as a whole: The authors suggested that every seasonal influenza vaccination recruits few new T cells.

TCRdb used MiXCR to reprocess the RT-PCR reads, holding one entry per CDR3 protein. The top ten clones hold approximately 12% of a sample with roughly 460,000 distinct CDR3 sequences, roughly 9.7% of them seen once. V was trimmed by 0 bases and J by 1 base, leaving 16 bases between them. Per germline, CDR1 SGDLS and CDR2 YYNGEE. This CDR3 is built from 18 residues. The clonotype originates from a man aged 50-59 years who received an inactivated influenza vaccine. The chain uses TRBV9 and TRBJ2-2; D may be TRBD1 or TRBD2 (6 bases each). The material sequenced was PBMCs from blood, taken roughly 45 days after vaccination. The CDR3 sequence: CASSVEEWGAGNTGELFF. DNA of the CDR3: TGTGCCAGCAGCGTAGAGGAGTGGGGGGCAGGGAACACCGGGGAGCTGTTTTTT.